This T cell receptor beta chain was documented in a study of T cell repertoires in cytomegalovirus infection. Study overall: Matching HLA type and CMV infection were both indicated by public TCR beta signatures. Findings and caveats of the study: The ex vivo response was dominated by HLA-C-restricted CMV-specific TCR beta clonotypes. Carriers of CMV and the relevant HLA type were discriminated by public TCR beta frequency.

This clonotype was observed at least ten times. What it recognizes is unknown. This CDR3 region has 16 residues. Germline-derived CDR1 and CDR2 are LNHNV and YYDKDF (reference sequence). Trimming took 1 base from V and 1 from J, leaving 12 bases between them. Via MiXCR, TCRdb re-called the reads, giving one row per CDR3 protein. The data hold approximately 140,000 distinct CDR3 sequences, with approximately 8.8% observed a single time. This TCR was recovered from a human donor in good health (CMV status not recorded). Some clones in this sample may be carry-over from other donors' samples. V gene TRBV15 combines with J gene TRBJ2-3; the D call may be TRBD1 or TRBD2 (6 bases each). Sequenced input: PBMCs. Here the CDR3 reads CATSRGPGARTDTQYF. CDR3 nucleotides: TGTGCCACCAGCAGAGGGCCGGGGGCCCGCACAGATACGCAGTATTTT.